Each of the 10 T cell receptor beta chains below was sequenced from the same sample in a study of OX40 agonist ivuxolimab in advanced cancers. Clones were sequenced by immunoSEQ multiplex PCR, and TCRdb holds only the in-frame ones, with some missing. The table shows around 56,000 clones, with about nine tenths occurring only once. The material sequenced was CD4+ or CD8+ T cells sorted from blood, taken in a trial of the OX40 agonist ivuxolimab. The source is an adult with an advanced solid tumor such as melanoma, head and neck, liver or kidney cancer.

Points on this clone: The sample has other DNA sequences that encode this CDR3 too. This chain uses TRBV28 with TRBJ1-5, with TRBD1 identical over 8 bases. V gave up 6 bases and J gave up 7 bases; unmatched junction bases: 8. The CDR3 is made up of 14 amino acids. Germline assignment: CDR1 MDHEN and CDR2 SYDVKM. The CDR3: CASSLGQGHQPQHF. CDR3 nucleotides: TGTGCCAGCAGCCTTGGACAGGGTCACCAGCCCCAGCATTTT.

The V call is TRBV4-1, the J call TRBJ2-2, with 7 bases fitting TRBD2. CDR1 and CDR2 (germline): MGHRA, YSYEKL. The V and J ends lost 5 bases and 4 bases, in that order; junction bases with no gene match: 10. The CDR3 sequence is 16 residues long. This chain's CDR3 is CASSKGLDASTGELFF. The CDR3 bases are TGCGCCAGCAGCAAAGGACTAGACGCAAGCACCGGGGAGCTGTTTTTT.

The chain carries TRBV28 and TRBJ2-4; TRBD2 matches at 9 bases. The CDR3 is 13 amino acids. Germline CDR1 reads MDHEN; CDR2 reads SYDVKM. The J segment lost 7 bases and the V segment lost 7 bases, leaving 5 bases of the junction unmatched. The CDR3 region has the DNA TGTGCCAGCAAGGCGGGAGGGCCTAACATTCAGTACTTC. Amino acid sequence: CASKAGGPNIQYF.

The chain is built from TRBV19 and TRBJ1-2, with 7 nucleotides matching TRBD1. Per germline, CDR1 LNHDA and CDR2 SQIVND (reference sequence). The CDR3 runs to 13 residues. Trimming took 3 bases from V and 6 from J; bases not matched to a gene: 4. The CDR3 DNA reads TGTGCCAGTAGTATCGACAGGGAGGATGGCTACACCTTC. This translates into CASSIDREDGYTF.

This chain joins TRBV5-4 and TRBJ2-7; 7 bases agree with TRBD2. This CDR3 comprises 15 residues. Per the germline V gene, CDR1 is SGHNT and CDR2 is YYREEE (reference sequence). V trimming: 0 bases; J trimming: 2 bases; junction bases outside the gene matches: 5. CDR3 amino acids: CASSLDASGPYEQYF. DNA for the CDR3: TGTGCCAGCAGCTTGGATGCTAGCGGACCCTACGAGCAGTACTTC.

The chain recombines TRBV10-2 with TRBJ1-5, with 9 bases aligning to TRBD1. This CDR3 has 16 residues. V lost 8 bases to trimming and J lost 1 base; unmatched junction nucleotides: 9. Germline CDR1 reads WSHSY; CDR2 reads SAAADI. CDR3 sequence reads: CASRDRDLTSNQPQHF. The CDR3, as DNA: TGCGCCAGCCGGGACAGGGACTTAACGAGCAATCAGCCCCAGCATTTT.

V gene TRBV29-1 combines with J gene TRBJ2-7; D possibly corresponds to TRBD1 (6 bases). Deletions cut 4 bases from V and 3 bases from J, with 13 bases between. The CDR3 extends over 13 amino acids. CDR1 SQVTM and CDR2 ANQGSEA come from the germline V gene. The CDR3 DNA follows: TGCAGCGTTGTAGGGACAACTTACTACGAGCAGTACTTC. Its protein product is CSVVGTTYYEQYF.

The CDR3 protein is CASSLDGASAYEQYF. The DNA for the CDR3 is TGTGCCAGCAGCTTAGATGGCGCTAGCGCCTACGAGCAGTACTTC. The chain recombines TRBV7-2 with TRBJ2-7; TRBD2 might be the D (6 bases). This CDR3 region has 15 residues. V was pared by 1 base and J by 2 bases, with 12 bases between. CDR1 SGHTA and CDR2 FQGNSA come from the germline V gene.

This sequence joins TRBV25-1 and TRBJ1-4, with D maybe TRBD1 (5 bases). This CDR3 has 14 residues. V was trimmed by 6 bases and J by 8 bases, leaving 16 bases between them. Germline CDR1 MGHDK, CDR2 SYGVNS. CDR3 in DNA: TGTGCCAGCAGCCCCGGGGGGGTGGAAGAAAAACTGTTTTTT. Its protein is CASSPGGVEEKLFF.

This sequence joins TRBV7-2 and TRBJ2-2; D may be TRBD1 (6 bases). There are 13 residues in the CDR3. The germline CDR1 and CDR2 sequences are SGHTA and FQGNSA. V lost 5 bases and J 5 bases, leaving 9 bases between the germline ends. The CDR3 is CASSPQGTGELFF. CDR3 DNA: TGTGCCAGCAGCCCACAGGGAACCGGGGAGCTGTTTTTT.